One sample yielded the 4 T cell receptor beta chains listed below, sequenced in a study of T cell responses to AZD1222 COVID-19 vaccine. The method was immunoSEQ multiplex PCR; TCRdb's version includes in-frame clones alone and lacks a portion of them. The sample lists roughly 110,000 clones, roughly 87% occurring once. This sample comprised peripheral blood, obtained on day 0 of AZD1222 vaccination. The origin of the receptors is an adult in good health.

This chain links TRBV5-5 with TRBJ1-5, with D maybe TRBD1 (5 bases). The V gene's germline CDR1 is SGHKS and CDR2 YYEKEE (reference sequence). Trimming took off 4 bases at V and 5 bases at J, with 10 bases between the two ends. The CDR3 length is 13 residues. CDR3 DNA sequence: TGTGCCAGCAGCCTTACAGGTGATCAGCCCCAGCATTTT. Translating gives CASSLTGDQPQHF.

The chain has TRBV28 and TRBJ1-2; no firm D call. Germline CDR1 and CDR2: MDHEN and SYDVKM. With 8 bases removed from V and 4 bases from J, the gap between germline ends came to 14 bases. The CDR3 extends over 13 amino acids. This CDR3 reads CASGLPTGYGYTF. DNA of the CDR3: TGTGCCAGCGGCTTACCGACCGGCTATGGCTACACCTTC.

The chain carries TRBV6-6 and TRBJ2-7; 7 nucleotides align to TRBD2. The CDR3 totals 14 residues. The trim removed 8 bases at V and 5 bases at J, leaving 12 bases unmatched. Germline V gives CDR1 MNHNY, CDR2 SVGAGI (reference sequence). DNA of the CDR3: TGTGCCAGCCATAACCGTGAGGGGAGGGACGAGCAGTACTTC. This gives the protein CASHNREGRDEQYF.

This clone was seen once. V usage is TRBV19 and J usage is TRBJ2-7, with a weak D call TRBD1 (6 bases). V lost 2 bases, J lost 2 bases, and 13 bases lay in between. Per the germline V gene, CDR1 is LNHDA and CDR2 is SQIVND (reference sequence). This CDR3 region has 15 residues. The CDR3 DNA follows: TGTGCCAGTAGTATAAGGGGGAGAGGACCCTACGAGCAGTACTTC. Protein product: CASSIRGRGPYEQYF.